The present entry profiles one T cell receptor beta chain with its context. The data stem from a study of T cells in Graves' hyperthyroidism and ophthalmopathy. Germline trimming cut 3 bases from V and 4 bases from J; bases unmatched to any gene: 6. The CDR3 has 15 amino acids. Germline values: CDR1 ENHRY, CDR2 SYGVKD. Amplification yielded TCR beta CDR3 regions, with RNA transcripts as the source. Initially, a first-round RT-PCR of the TCR CDR3 employed the HTBI primer set. TCRdb fed the multiplex PCR reads into MiXCR, producing one record per CDR3 protein. The sample contains 530,000 or so distinct CDR3 sequences, 15% to 20% of which appear only once.

The sequence was obtained from a woman in her late teens or twenties with Graves' ophthalmopathy. Sequencing was performed on blood. This chain uses TRBV10-3 with TRBJ2-1, with TRBD2 identical over 7 bases. CDR3 nucleotide sequence: TGTGCCATCAGTGACGGCGGGAGTGGGTACAATGAGCAGTTCTTC. It specifies CAISDGGSGYNEQFF.